This T cell receptor (beta chain) was captured in a study of T-cell memory formation after mild COVID-19. 5'RACE with constant-segment primers yielded barcoded, UMI-tagged TCR alpha and TCR beta cDNA libraries. A single record per CDR3 protein comes from TCRdb applying MiXCR to the 5' RACE reads. This table holds around 220,000 distinct CDR3 sequences, roughly 15% found once. The sample holds a few counts of this clonotype. The length of the CDR3 is 14 residues. V dropped 4 bases and J dropped 5 bases, with 14 bases sitting between them. Looked up from germline, CDR1 is LGHNA and CDR2 is YNFKEQ. The sample was PBMCs or a T cell subset sorted from them (not recorded which). V gene TRBV4-2 combines with J gene TRBJ1-1; D may be TRBD1 (5 bases). The sequence was collected from a man aged 18 to 29 who had mild COVID-19 (a few samples of this study predate the infection). Cell type and time point are not known. The CDR3 spells CASSLRAGATEAFF. The CDR3 DNA is TGTGCCAGCAGCCTCAGGGCCGGGGCTACTGAAGCTTTCTTT.